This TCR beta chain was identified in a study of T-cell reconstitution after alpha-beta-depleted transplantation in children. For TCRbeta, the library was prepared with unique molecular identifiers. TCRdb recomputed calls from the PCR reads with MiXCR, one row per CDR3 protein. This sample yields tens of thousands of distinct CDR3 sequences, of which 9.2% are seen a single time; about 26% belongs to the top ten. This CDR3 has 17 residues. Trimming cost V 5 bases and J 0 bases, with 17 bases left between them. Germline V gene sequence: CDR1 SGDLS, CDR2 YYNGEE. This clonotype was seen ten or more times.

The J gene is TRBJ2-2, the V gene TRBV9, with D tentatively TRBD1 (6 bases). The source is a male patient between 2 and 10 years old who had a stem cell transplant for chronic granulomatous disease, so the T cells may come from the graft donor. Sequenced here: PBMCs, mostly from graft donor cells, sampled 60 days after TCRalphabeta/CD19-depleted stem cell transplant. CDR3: CASSIPLDRPNTGELFF. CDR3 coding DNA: TGTGCCAGCAGTATACCACTCGACAGGCCGAACACCGGGGAGCTGTTTTTT.